This T cell receptor (beta chain) is from a study of T cells in Graves' hyperthyroidism and ophthalmopathy. At the level of the study: Sampling of peripheral blood happened at initial diagnosis, prior to any treatment. Regarding the study as a whole: Peripheral blood also featured most of the thyroid clonotypes expanded above 0.001.

This clonotype has a handful of counts. Its antigen is unidentified. CDR3 length: 14 amino acids. Germline CDR1 reads SGHNT; CDR2 reads YYREEE (reference sequence). V lost 1 base, J lost 3 bases, and 10 bases lay in between. Amplified regions were TCR beta CDR3 sequences from RNA transcripts. Using the HTBI primer set, a first-round RT-PCR was run on the TCR CDR3. A single record per CDR3 protein comes from TCRdb applying MiXCR to the multiplex PCR reads. The data show some 350,000 distinct CDR3 sequences, approximately 14% seen once. The diagnostic basis comprised clinical symptoms, serum thyroxine and TRAb, thyroid ultrasound and orbital computed tomography.

Input material: blood. The sequence was obtained from a woman aged 55-70 years with Graves' ophthalmopathy. V gene TRBV5-4 combines with J gene TRBJ1-2, with D possibly matching TRBD1 (5 bases). This CDR3 reads CASSLPVGDYGYTF. Here the CDR3 DNA reads TGTGCCAGCAGCTTGCCGGTGGGGGACTATGGCTACACCTTC.